This T cell receptor (beta chain) appears in the sequencing data of a study of CD8+ T cells in alopecia areata. Reverse transcription of extracted RNA yielded cDNA, which provided the sequencing template. Libraries were prepared by immunoSEQ multiplex PCR; TCRdb keeps only in-frame clonotypes and omits some of them. The sample shows about 30,000 clones, around 62% of them seen only once. Germline V CDR1 and CDR2: SQVTM, ANQGSEA. J gave up 6 bases and V 4 bases, and 6 bases lay outside the gene matches. This CDR3 region has 13 residues. This clone was seen more than once but under ten times. Its cognate antigen is unknown. Regarding the study as a whole: Greater clonality was observed in lesional scalp samples, especially alopecia totalis/universalis, versus normal scalp.

The chain carries TRBV29-1 and TRBJ2-1; 7 bases are a match to TRBD2. The TCR comes from a human donor with alopecia areata. The sequenced material came from NKG2D-high CD8+ T cells sorted from blood. The CDR3 sequence is CSVGTRSFNEQFF. DNA for the CDR3: TGCAGCGTTGGGACTAGGAGTTTCAATGAGCAGTTCTTC.